The 12 T cell receptor beta chains in this list originate from one sample, sequenced in a study of radiotherapy plus CTLA-4 blockade in lung cancer. Using immunoSEQ multiplex PCR, the repertoire was profiled, and TCRdb retains in-frame clones only, with some absent. The data hold more than 95,000 clones, with 65% to 85% observed a single time. This material consisted of peripheral blood, taken from a patient treated with radiotherapy plus ipilimumab. The receptor set was obtained from a human donor with non-small cell lung cancer who had a partial response to radiotherapy plus ipilimumab. Some clones in this sample may be carry-over from other donors' samples.

V gene TRBV9 combines with J gene TRBJ2-1; 7 bases agree with TRBD2. Germline V CDR1 and CDR2: SGDLS, YYNGEE. The CDR3 totals 15 residues. V gave up 4 bases and J gave up 0 bases; unmatched junction bases: 4. The CDR3 coding sequence is TGTGCCAGCAGCACCGGGACTACCTCCTACAATGAGCAGTTCTTC. It yields the protein CASSTGTTSYNEQFF.

V and J are TRBV10-3 and TRBJ2-5, with 8 bases identical to TRBD2. There are 13 residues in the CDR3. Germline V gene data show CDR1 as ENHRY and CDR2 as SYGVKD. Trimming cost V 4 bases and J 3 bases; bases outside gene matches: 1. CDR3 DNA sequence: TGTGCCATCAGTGTTAGCGGGGAAGAGACCCAGTACTTC. Amino acids: CAISVSGEETQYF.

The chain carries TRBV5-4 and TRBJ2-1; D is unclear. Germline V lookup: CDR1 SGHNT, CDR2 YYREEE (reference sequence). V lost 0 bases and J 13 bases, leaving 8 bases between the germline ends. The CDR3 contains 11 residues. The CDR3 loop reads CASSLGLVQFF. CDR3 bases: TGTGCCAGCAGCTTGGGGCTCGTCCAGTTCTTC.

V and J are TRBV4-2 and TRBJ1-1, with 9 bases aligning to TRBD1. The CDR3 consists of 16 residues. Germline trimming cut 4 bases from V and 5 bases from J; bases unmatched to any gene: 11. Germline CDR1 reads LGHNA; CDR2 reads YNFKEQ. The CDR3 nucleotides are TGTGCCAGCAGCCGATTCCCCGGGACAGGGAGAACTGAAGCTTTCTTT. Encoded protein: CASSRFPGTGRTEAFF.

This clone was counted at least ten times. The J gene is TRBJ1-1, the V gene TRBV10-3; no clear D. CDR1 and CDR2 (germline): ENHRY, SYGVKD. This CDR3 region has 13 residues. The ends were cut back, 2 bases at V and 5 bases at J, with 9 bases in the middle. In DNA, the CDR3 is TGTGCCATCAGTGAGAGGAAGGAGACTGAAGCTTTCTTT. It is translated as CAISERKETEAFF.

This clone was observed a handful of times. The rearrangement uses TRBV28 and TRBJ2-1, with 7 bases lining up with TRBD1. Trimming took 4 bases from V and 3 from J; bases not matched to a gene: 12. Germline V gene lookup returns CDR1 MDHEN and CDR2 SYDVKM. The CDR3 covers 17 residues. The CDR3 here is CASSSTQGPYNYNEQFF. CDR3 bases: TGTGCCAGCAGTTCCACACAGGGGCCCTACAACTACAATGAGCAGTTCTTC.

The chain couples TRBV5-1 to TRBJ2-7, with 7 positions matching TRBD1. The germline CDR1 and CDR2 sequences are SGHRS and YFSETQ. The CDR3 loop spans 13 amino acids. With 4 bases clipped from V and 5 bases from J, the junction kept 6 bases outside the gene matches. CDR3 residues: CASSARQGNEQYF. The CDR3 DNA sequence: TGCGCCAGCAGCGCTCGACAGGGAAACGAGCAGTACTTC.

Only a few counts were recorded for this clone. The J gene is TRBJ1-2, the V gene TRBV28; TRBD1 might be the D (5 bases). Per germline, CDR1 MDHEN and CDR2 SYDVKM. This CDR3 contains 14 residues. V was shortened by 4 bases and J by 6 bases, with 15 bases between the two germline ends. In DNA form, the CDR3 reads TGTGCCAGCAGTTCCCCTGGGAGGGGCCATGGCTACACCTTC. Protein sequence: CASSSPGRGHGYTF.

The chain combines TRBV4-3 with TRBJ2-3, with D maybe TRBD1 (5 bases). The germline V and J ends were trimmed by 0 bases and 2 bases, with 9 bases remaining between them. Looked up from germline, CDR1 is LGHNA and CDR2 is YSLEER. This CDR3 has 15 amino acids. CDR3 bases: TGCGCCAGCAGCCAAGATAAAGGGGACACAGATACGCAGTATTTT. Protein sequence: CASSQDKGDTDTQYF.

The rearrangement uses TRBV4-2 and TRBJ2-7; TRBD2 agrees at 11 bases. Germline trimming cut 1 base from V and 6 bases from J; bases unmatched to any gene: 5. The CDR3 sequence is 15 residues long. Germline V gives CDR1 LGHNA, CDR2 YNFKEQ. CDR3 nucleotides: TGTGCCAGCAGCCAAGTTCGTAGCGGGGGGGCCGAGCAGTACTTC. Its protein product is CASSQVRSGGAEQYF.

The chain uses TRBV5-1 and TRBJ1-2; tentative D call: TRBD1 (5 bases). Per the germline V gene, CDR1 is SGHRS and CDR2 is YFSETQ. There are 15 residues in the CDR3. The V gene lost 1 base and the J gene lost 8 bases, with 18 bases spanning the gap. The CDR3 reads CASSLNLAGRQGYTF. Here the CDR3 DNA reads TGCGCCAGCAGCTTGAATCTGGCAGGGCGCCAAGGCTACACCTTC.

The chain recombines TRBV2 with TRBJ2-5; unclear D gene. V gave up 1 base and J gave up 7 bases, with 7 bases separating them. Germline V gene lookup returns CDR1 SNHLY and CDR2 FYNNEI. This CDR3 has 12 amino acids. This CDR3 reads CASSEESGTQYF. As DNA, the CDR3 is TGTGCCAGCAGTGAAGAATCAGGGACCCAGTACTTC.